The T cell receptor (beta chain) described here comes from a study of CXCR3-negative and CXCR3-positive naive CD8 T cells. General study points: More hydrophobic TRB CDR3s occurred in CXCR3-positive than in CXCR3-negative naive cells.

The TRB cDNA libraries were prepared by 5' RACE with UMI labels. TCRdb re-called the 5' RACE reads and gives one entry per CDR3 protein, without DNA. The sample has some 53,000 distinct CDR3 sequences; the top ten hold over 0.45%. Definition of naive CD8+ T cells rested on a CD45RO-CCR7+CD27+CD95- profile. Note on this clonotype: What it recognizes is unknown.

The CDR3 extends over 13 amino acids. Germline V gives CDR1 SQVTM, CDR2 ANQGSEA. The sequenced sample was naive CXCR3+ CD8+ T cells from blood. Subset reported: CD45RO-CCR7+CD27+CD95- naive CD8+ T cells expressing CXCR3 (TNR3+). The receptor was derived from a human donor in good health. Some clones in this sample may be carry-over from other donors' samples. The chain employs TRBV29-1 and TRBJ2-7; the D call of TRBD1 rests on TCRdb alone, since no DNA is present to check it. CDR3: CSVEAPQGYEQYF.